This entry features one T cell receptor beta chain sequence. Its antigen is still unknown. Base-call qualities are not available, and no considerably larger clone is one nucleotide away. The data derive from a study of OX40 agonist ivuxolimab in advanced cancers. At the level of the whole study: Ivuxolimab was a fully human IgG2 agonistic monoclonal antibody targeting the costimulatory receptor OX40 (CD134). Intravenous ivuxolimab was administered to patients every 2 weeks at six dose levels: 0.01, 0.1, 0.3, 1.5, 3 and 10 mg/kg. Among the approximately 50 dose-escalation patients, approximately 20 had hepatocellular carcinoma, 15 or so melanoma, 9 renal cell carcinoma and 9 head and neck cancer. The dose-escalation cohort was roughly 87% male with a mean age of approximately 60 years, ranging from roughly 23 to 79. Prior anti-PD-1, anti-PD-L1 or anti-CTLA-4 therapy was permitted, and checkpoint inhibitors had been received by roughly 40% of dose-escalation patients. Partial responses occurred in three dose-escalation patients, of whom one had hepatocellular carcinoma and two had cutaneous melanoma. Peripheral TCRbeta sequencing was intended to test whether TCR sequence diversity was altered and clonal T-cell expansion was caused by ivuxolimab. The paper describes the monotherapy dose-escalation part (N of about 55 patients) of the phase I trial of ivuxolimab.

CDR1 and CDR2, looked up from the germline V gene, are LGHNA and YSLEER. V is trimmed back by 1 base and J by 1 base, and the junction contains 14 bases that no gene match accounts for. From the cysteine through the phenylalanine, the CDR3 covers 19 amino acids. Just the 57-base CDR3 DNA is kept, in frame starting at base 1. Genomic DNA was isolated from the sorted cells so that the TCRbeta CDR3 region could be sequenced. The immunoSEQ Assay was used to sequence the TCRbeta CDR3 regions. Sourced from immuneACCESS, this table was stored by TCRdb with only in-frame sequences that have V and J called. A share of the clones is absent; for the studies checked, an unresolved V gene accounts for under half, and the remainder has no known explanation. The table for this sample lists around 70,000 clones; approximately 81% of them were counted only once. In total, the top ten clones hold less than 5% of the sample.

What the authors observed across the whole study: Partial responders in the 0.1-3.0 mg/kg groups had among the lowest normalized peripheral clonal expansion, especially among CD8+ T cells. Clonal expansion of both CD4+ and CD8+ blood T cells was observed from baseline to week 6 at doses 0.1 to 3.0 mg/kg. On average, CD8+ T cells showed more expanded clones than CD4+ T cells after ivuxolimab. Which antigens the clonally expanded peripheral T cells were specific for was not determined. Low levels of normalized T-cell clonal expansion were also seen in some nonresponding patients.

The trial excluded patients who had a history of autoimmune disease or were on systemic immunosuppression. In every dose cohort, peripheral blood was drawn for TCR sequencing at baseline, cycle 4 day 1, and cycle 7 day 1. The samples were drawn from a first-in-human, open-label, multicenter phase I dose-escalation trial of ivuxolimab. Adults with locally advanced or metastatic melanoma, renal cell carcinoma, hepatocellular carcinoma or head and neck squamous cell carcinoma were enrolled in the trial. Before TCR sequencing, CD4+ and CD8+ T cells were separately sorted from peripheral blood. This TCR was recovered from an adult with an advanced solid tumor such as melanoma, head and neck, liver or kidney cancer. Here the chain combines TRBV4-3 and TRBJ2-7; TRBD2 agrees with 9 junctional bases. The sample here was CD4+ or CD8+ T cells sorted from blood, taken in a trial of the OX40 agonist ivuxolimab. The CDR3 region has the sequence CASSQAPPILAGVSYEQYF. The nucleotides read TGCGCCAGCAGCCAAGCCCCTCCCATTTTAGCGGGGGTTTCCTACGAGCAGTACTTC.